This T cell receptor (beta chain) is drawn from a study of blood T cell repertoires in COVID-19. Germline CDR1 LGHDT, CDR2 YNNKEL (reference sequence). V lost 3 bases, J lost 13 bases, and 8 bases stayed unmatched. The CDR3 spans 13 residues. Produced via immunoSEQ multiplex PCR; TCRdb's table is partial and in-frame only. The data show roughly 200,000 clones, 70% to 90% seen once. The specimen was peripheral blood. This clonotype was obtained from a man aged 55-75 years with acute or convalescent COVID-19. This chain links TRBV3-1 (or the pseudogene TRBV3-2) with TRBJ1-4, with 7 bases that match TRBD1. CDR3 DNA sequence: TGTGCCAGCAGCCACACCGGGACAGAGGGACTGTTTTTT. Its translation: CASSHTGTEGLFF.